This entry features one TCR beta chain sequence. The antigen is undetermined. CD8 memory combined CD45RO+ cells with CCR7-negative CD45RA+ TemRA cells. Repertoires were generated with immunoSEQ multiplex PCR, while TCRdb's copy carries only in-frame clones and drops some. The profile shows some 95,000 clones, approximately 75% of them singletons. Germline trimming cut 5 bases from V and 9 bases from J; bases unmatched to any gene: 25. Looked up from germline, CDR1 is MNHEY and CDR2 is SMNVEV (reference sequence). The CDR3 has 20 amino acids. This sample was included in a study of shared clonotypes between healthy human individuals. As for the study in general: The people who gave samples were a couple of women and a few men aged 18 to 49. Three plates were used per donor for CD4 naive, three for CD4 memory, two for CD8 naive and one for CD8 memory.

Study-wide results and limits: Relative to their counterparts shared across all four donors, non-shared clonotypes exhibited diminished generation probabilities.

The sequenced material came from memory CD8+ T cells sorted from blood. Described subset: CD45RO+ cells pooled with CCR7-negative TemRA cells. The chain links TRBV27 to TRBJ2-1, with 10 bases matching TRBD2. The TCR was taken from a man aged 25 to 40 in good health. The CDR3: CASSGRERTSGYPREPEQFF. CDR3 DNA sequence: TGTGCCAGCAGTGGTAGGGAACGGACTAGCGGTTATCCCCGGGAGCCTGAGCAGTTCTTC.